The 19 T cell receptor beta chains below all came from one sample that was sequenced in a study of blood T cells in healthy people across ages. A J-beta primer mix and a sample-barcoded 5' primer were used in a second PCR of about 7 to 12 cycles. TCRdb re-derived calls from the 5' RACE reads in MiXCR, one entry per CDR3 protein. Here the sample spans hundreds of thousands of distinct CDR3 sequences, around a fifth being singletons. The sample taken for sequencing was blood. These TCRs come from a man in his 70s in good health.

The sample holds many counts of this clonotype. This sequence joins TRBV10-3 and TRBJ2-3; D is ambiguous. This CDR3 has 15 residues. The germline gives CDR1 ENHRY, CDR2 SYGVKD. V gave up 2 bases and J gave up 0 bases, with 9 bases separating them. The DNA of the CDR3 is TGTGCCATCAGTGAGGAAGGGCGGAGCACAGATACGCAGTATTTT. Translated: CAISEEGRSTDTQYF.

V usage is TRBV12-3 or TRBV12-4 and J usage is TRBJ1-3; the match to TRBD1 covers 10 bases. J lost 3 bases, V lost 5 bases, and 7 bases had no gene match. This CDR3 spans 16 amino acids. As DNA, the CDR3 is TGTGCCAGCAGTAGAGGGACAGGGGTGTATGGAAACACCATATATTTT. It encodes CASSRGTGVYGNTIYF.

This clonotype was detected only a few times. The CDR3 spells CASSITGRAQYF. The CDR3 bases are TGTGCCAGTAGTATAACCGGGAGGGCACAGTATTTT. The genes are TRBV19 and TRBJ2-3; 8 bases fit TRBD2. Trimming took 2 bases from V and 12 from J; bases not matched to a gene: 4. The CDR3 extends over 12 amino acids. Germline CDR1 is LNHDA and CDR2 is SQIVND (reference sequence).

The rearrangement links TRBV20-1 to TRBJ2-7, with a possible D match to TRBD2 (5 bases). Looked up from germline, CDR1 is DFQATT and CDR2 is SNEGSKA (reference sequence). Trimming took 3 bases from V and 0 from J, leaving 9 bases between them. This CDR3 has 13 residues. The CDR3 nucleotides are TGCAGTGCTAGTAACGGGATCTCCTACGAGCAGTACTTC. It codes for CSASNGISYEQYF.

CDR3 region: CASSHTPGSPYEQYF. Written as DNA, the CDR3 is TGTGCCAGCAGTCATACTCCGGGCTCTCCCTACGAGCAGTACTTC. The chain couples TRBV6-5 to TRBJ2-7; D is ambiguous. The germline CDR1 and CDR2 sequences are MNHEY and SVGAGI. V was cut by 5 bases and J by 2 bases, with 16 bases left in between. The CDR3 consists of 15 residues.

This chain links TRBV7-8 with TRBJ2-3, with D unclear. Deletions cut 7 bases from V and 4 bases from J, with 12 bases between. Germline V gene lookup returns CDR1 SGHVS and CDR2 FQNEAQ. The CDR3 runs to 13 residues. The CDR3 sequence is CASTKDVSDTQYF. CDR3 DNA: TGTGCCAGCACCAAAGATGTGTCAGATACGCAGTATTTT.

The chain uses TRBV7-6 and TRBJ2-2, with unresolved D. Trimming cost V 6 bases and J 0 bases, with 11 bases left between them. CDR3 length: 15 residues. Germline assignment: CDR1 SGHVS and CDR2 FNYEAQ. DNA of the CDR3: TGTGCCAGCAGTCAAAAGAATGCGAACACCGGGGAGCTGTTTTTT. Encoded protein: CASSQKNANTGELFF.

This clonotype was seen a handful of times. J is TRBJ1-5 and V is TRBV12-3 or TRBV12-4; D call uncertain. This CDR3 is built from 15 residues. The germline V and J ends were trimmed by 1 base and 4 bases, with 11 bases remaining between them. The CDR3 loop reads CASSLGRFGNQPQHF. CDR3 nucleotide sequence: TGTGCCAGCAGTTTAGGGCGTTTTGGTAATCAGCCCCAGCATTTT.

The chain joins TRBV7-9 to TRBJ2-5, with D uncertain. This CDR3 is built from 14 residues. Germline lookup yields CDR1 SEHNR and CDR2 FQNEAQ (reference sequence). V lost 1 base, J lost 5 bases, and 11 bases lay in between. Here the CDR3 DNA reads TGTGCCAGCAGCTTAGTTGCCGGGTTGGAGACCCAGTACTTC. Protein product: CASSLVAGLETQYF.

Comment on this clonotype: Being one base from a much bigger clone, this may be a read error. This sequence joins TRBV7-2 and TRBJ2-3; weak D call: TRBD2 (6 bases). This CDR3 is built from 13 residues. Germline V gene sequence: CDR1 SGHTA, CDR2 FQGNSA. The V end lost 5 bases, the J end lost 5 bases, and 11 bases lay between the germline ends. The CDR3 DNA follows: TGTGCCAGCAGCCTGGACGGGGGAGATACGCAGTATTTT. It codes for CASSLDGGDTQYF.

This clonotype was observed a few times. The gene calls are TRBV7-2 and TRBJ1-2; TRBD1 aligns across 7 bases. J lost 2 bases, V lost 5 bases, and 5 bases had no gene match. CDR1 and CDR2 (germline): SGHTA, FQGNSA. This CDR3 comprises 14 residues. Here the CDR3 DNA reads TGTGCCAGCAGCGCGGACAGGCCAAACTATGGCTACACCTTC. This translates into CASSADRPNYGYTF.

This clonotype came up many times. This chain joins TRBV12-3 or TRBV12-4 and TRBJ2-5; a weak D match, TRBD2 (7 bases). The CDR3 is made up of 16 amino acids. V dropped 4 bases and J dropped 4 bases, with 19 bases sitting between them. CDR3: CASSYAVWGGRETQYF. CDR3 bases: TGTGCCAGCAGTTACGCTGTCTGGGGGGGGCGAGAGACCCAGTACTTC.

In this sample, this clonotype turned up a few times. The V call is TRBV5-1, the J call TRBJ2-1; D remains ambiguous. V was shortened by 4 bases and J by 0 bases, with 11 bases between the two germline ends. CDR1 is SGHRS and CDR2 is YFSETQ in the germline V gene. The CDR3 runs to 15 residues. The CDR3 loop reads CASSRDSASYNEQFF. CDR3 nucleotides: TGCGCCAGCAGCCGTGACTCAGCCTCCTACAATGAGCAGTTCTTC.

A few counts support this clonotype. The CDR3: CSAKKALGVAGIGEQFF. CDR3 DNA: TGCAGTGCTAAAAAGGCTCTCGGGGTAGCGGGAATTGGTGAGCAGTTCTTC. The chain joins TRBV20-1 to TRBJ2-1, with 8 bases that match TRBD2. The CDR3 runs 17 residues. The germline V gene encodes CDR1 DFQATT and CDR2 SNEGSKA (reference sequence). V shed 4 bases and J 9 bases; nucleotides not matched to a gene: 20.

CDR3 in DNA: TGTGCCAGCAGCCCATCCTCGGTTGGCGGCTACACCTTC. Protein sequence: CASSPSSVGGYTF. The chain is built from TRBV3-1 and TRBJ1-2; D not certain. The length of the CDR3 is 13 residues. The germline V and J ends were trimmed by 4 bases and 8 bases, with 14 bases remaining between them. Per the germline V gene, CDR1 is LGHDT and CDR2 is YNNKEL (reference sequence). The variable domain in full, completed from reference TRBV3-1 and TRBJ1-2, reads DTAVSQTPKYLVTQMGNDKSIKCEQNLGHDTMYWYKQDSKKFLKIMFSYNNKELIINETVPNRFSPKSPDKAHLNLHINSLELGDSAVYFCASSPSSVGGYTFGSGTRLTVV.

The chain carries TRBV18 and TRBJ2-2; no reliable D call. Trimming stripped 0 bases from V and 7 bases from J, with 3 bases between. The CDR3 consists of 12 residues. Germline CDR1 and CDR2: KGHSH and LQKENI. In DNA, the CDR3 is TGTGCCAGCTCACCACCAGACGGGGAGCTGTTTTTT. It yields the protein CASSPPDGELFF. Complete variable domain (other parts from reference TRBV18 and TRBJ2-2): NAGVMQNPRHLVRRRGQEARLRCSPMKGHSHVYWYRQLPEEGLKFMVYLQKENIIDESGMPKERFSAEFPKEGPSILRIQQVVRGDSAAYFCASSPPDGELFFGEGSRLTVL.

The gene calls are TRBV12-3 or TRBV12-4 and TRBJ1-1; D gene ambiguous. CDR3 length equals 13 residues. V lost 7 bases to trimming and J lost 3 bases, with 12 bases between them. The CDR3 here is CASTPFWDTEAFF. CDR3 nucleotide sequence: TGTGCCAGCACCCCCTTTTGGGACACTGAAGCTTTCTTT.

V and J are TRBV6-2 or TRBV6-3 and TRBJ2-5; the D gene is possibly TRBD2 (5 bases). Germline V gene data show CDR1 as MNHEY and CDR2 as SVGEGT. This CDR3 has 13 amino acids. Between the trimmed V and J ends, which lost 6 bases and 5 bases, there was a span of 13 bases. CDR3 amino acids: CASRKGGWETQYF. The CDR3 nucleotides read TGTGCCAGCAGGAAAGGCGGGTGGGAGACCCAGTACTTC.

The chain has TRBV20-1 and TRBJ1-5, with D perhaps TRBD1 (5 bases). Trimming left V 0 bases short and J 4 bases short, with 7 bases between. Germline CDR1 and CDR2: DFQATT and SNEGSKA (reference sequence). The CDR3 extends over 13 amino acids. CDR3 region: CSARETANQPQHF. CDR3 bases: TGCAGTGCTAGAGAGACAGCAAATCAGCCCCAGCATTTT.